This T cell receptor (beta chain) was observed in a study of beta chain features in type 1 diabetes. Study-level findings and limits: No resolution was reached here on whether HLA type influences TCRB rearrangement. In cDNA sequencing, cells with high TCR expression could be over-represented. When Type 1 diabetes patients were examined, their TCRB CDR3s proved moderately but significantly shorter in all four CD4+ subsets. Relative to healthy donors, patients appeared to have naive, central memory and Treg TCRB repertoires that were more similar.

This clone occurred a few times. Its antigen is as yet unknown. This CDR3 is 15 amino acids long. Germline V gene sequence: CDR1 SGHTA, CDR2 FQGNSA. Deletions cut 5 bases from V and 5 bases from J, with 18 bases between. The entirety of the isolated RNA underwent reverse transcription, so expressed TCRB transcripts were sequenced. The data were produced by immunoSEQ multiplex PCR, yet TCRdb's version contains in-frame clones alone and is incomplete. The sample yields about 370,000 clones, 8.5% to 10% seen once. The sequencing sample was made of central memory CD4+ T cells from blood. The sequence came from a man aged 25-45 years with type 1 diabetes. This chain connects TRBV7-2 to TRBJ2-5, with D possibly matching TRBD2 (6 bases). CDR3 loop: CASSGGPFAGETQYF. The CDR3 DNA reads as TGTGCCAGCAGCGGCGGCCCCTTTGCGGGGGAGACCCAGTACTTC.